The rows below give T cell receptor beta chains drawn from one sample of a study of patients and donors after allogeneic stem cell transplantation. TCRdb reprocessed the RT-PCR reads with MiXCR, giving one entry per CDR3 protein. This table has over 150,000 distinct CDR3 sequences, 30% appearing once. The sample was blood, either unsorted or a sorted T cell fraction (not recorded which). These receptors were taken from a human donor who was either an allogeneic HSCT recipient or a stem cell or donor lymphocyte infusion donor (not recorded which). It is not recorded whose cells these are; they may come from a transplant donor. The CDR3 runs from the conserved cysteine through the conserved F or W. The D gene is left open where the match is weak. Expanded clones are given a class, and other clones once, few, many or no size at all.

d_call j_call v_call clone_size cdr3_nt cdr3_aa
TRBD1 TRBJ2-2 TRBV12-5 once TGTGCTAGTGGTTCACCGGGACAGGCGAACACCGGGGAGCTGTTTTTT CASGSPGQANTGELFF
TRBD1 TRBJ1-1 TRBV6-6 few TGTGCCAGCAGCGAAGGACAGGGGACCACTGAAGCTTTCTTT CASSEGQGTTEAFF
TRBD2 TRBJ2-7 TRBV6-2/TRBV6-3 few TGTGCCGGCTCTAGCGGGAGAAGATACGAGCAGTACTTC CAGSSGRRYEQYF
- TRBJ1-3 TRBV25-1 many TGTGCCAGCAGTGAGGGGAGTTACTCTGGAAACACCATATATTTT CASSEGSYSGNTIYF
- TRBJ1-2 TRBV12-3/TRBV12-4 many TGTGCCAGCAGCGCCGTACAGGGAGTTGGTGGCTACACCTTC CASSAVQGVGGYTF
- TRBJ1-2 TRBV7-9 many TGTGCCAGCAGCCTTAGAGGTTGGATCTATGGCTACACCTTC CASSLRGWIYGYTF
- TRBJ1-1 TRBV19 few TGTGCCAGTAGTCCCACAGGGTGGAACACTGAAGCTTTCTTT CASSPTGWNTEAFF
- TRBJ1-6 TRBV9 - TGTGCCAGCAGTCCTACCGGGCCCCATAATTCACCCCTCCACTTT CASSPTGPHNSPLHF
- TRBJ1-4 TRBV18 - TGTGCCAGCTCACCGACTCTATATAATGAAAAACTGTTTTTT CASSPTLYNEKLFF
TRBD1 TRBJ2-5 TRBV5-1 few TGCGCCAGCAGCCAAACCGGACAGGGTGTGGAGACCCAGTACTTC CASSQTGQGVETQYF